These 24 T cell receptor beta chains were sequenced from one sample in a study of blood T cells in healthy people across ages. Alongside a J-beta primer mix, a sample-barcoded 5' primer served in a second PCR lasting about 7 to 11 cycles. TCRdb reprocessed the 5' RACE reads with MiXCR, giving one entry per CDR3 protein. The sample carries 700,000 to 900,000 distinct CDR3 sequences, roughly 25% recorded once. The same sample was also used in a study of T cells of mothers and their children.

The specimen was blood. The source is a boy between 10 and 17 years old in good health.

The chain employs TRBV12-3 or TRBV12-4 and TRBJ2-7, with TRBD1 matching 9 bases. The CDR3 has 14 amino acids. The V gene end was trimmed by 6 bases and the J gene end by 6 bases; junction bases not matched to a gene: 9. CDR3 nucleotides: TGTGCCAGCAGCCCCAGGACAGGGGCCCCCGAGCAGTACTTC. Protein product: CASSPRTGAPEQYF.

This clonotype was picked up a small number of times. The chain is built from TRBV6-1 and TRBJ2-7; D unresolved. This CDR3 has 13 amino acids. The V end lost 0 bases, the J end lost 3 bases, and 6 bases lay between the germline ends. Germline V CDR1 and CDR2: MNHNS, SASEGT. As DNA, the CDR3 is TGTGCCAGCAGTGAAGCGGCCAGCTACGAGCAGTACTTC. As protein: CASSEAASYEQYF.

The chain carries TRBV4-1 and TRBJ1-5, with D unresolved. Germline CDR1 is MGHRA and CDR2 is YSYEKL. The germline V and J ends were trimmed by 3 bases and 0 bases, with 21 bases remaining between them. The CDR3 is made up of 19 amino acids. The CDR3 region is CASSHAAKGDIYSNQPQHF. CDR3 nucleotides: TGCGCCAGCAGCCATGCCGCTAAGGGCGACATATATAGCAATCAGCCCCAGCATTTT.

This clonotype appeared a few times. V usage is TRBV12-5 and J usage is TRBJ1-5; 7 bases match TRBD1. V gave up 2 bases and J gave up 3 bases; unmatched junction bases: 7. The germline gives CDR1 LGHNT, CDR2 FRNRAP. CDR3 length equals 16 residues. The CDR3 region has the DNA TGTGCTAGTGGTTTGTTGGCAGGGGGTTACAATCAGCCCCAGCATTTT. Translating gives CASGLLAGGYNQPQHF.

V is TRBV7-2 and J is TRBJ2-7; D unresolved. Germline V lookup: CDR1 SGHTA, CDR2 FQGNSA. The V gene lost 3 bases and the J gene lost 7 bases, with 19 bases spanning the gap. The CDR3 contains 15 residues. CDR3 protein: CASSLSLLGFREQYV. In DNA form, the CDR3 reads TGTGCCAGCAGCTTGAGTCTTCTTGGGTTTCGGGAGCAGTACGTC.

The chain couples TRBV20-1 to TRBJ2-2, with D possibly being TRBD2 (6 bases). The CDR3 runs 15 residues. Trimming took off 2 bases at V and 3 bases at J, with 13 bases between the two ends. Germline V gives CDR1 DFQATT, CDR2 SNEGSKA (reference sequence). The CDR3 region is CSARKGGEDTGELFF. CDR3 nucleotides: TGCAGTGCTAGAAAAGGAGGGGAGGACACCGGGGAGCTGTTTTTT.

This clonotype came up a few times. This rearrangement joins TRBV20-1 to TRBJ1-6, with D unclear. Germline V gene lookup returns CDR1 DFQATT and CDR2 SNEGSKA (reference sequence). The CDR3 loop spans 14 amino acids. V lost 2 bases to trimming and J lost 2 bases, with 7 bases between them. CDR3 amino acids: CSARRGPYNSPLHF. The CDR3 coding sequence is TGCAGTGCTAGACGTGGACCCTATAATTCACCCCTCCACTTT.

The CDR3 protein is CASSSTQGQYGYTF. DNA for the CDR3: TGCGCCAGCAGCTCAACTCAGGGTCAGTATGGCTACACCTTC. This sequence joins TRBV5-1 and TRBJ1-2, with D possibly being TRBD1 (5 bases). CDR3 length: 14 amino acids. In germline, CDR1 is SGHRS, CDR2 YFSETQ. Trimming pared 3 bases from V and 5 bases from J, leaving 14 bases between.

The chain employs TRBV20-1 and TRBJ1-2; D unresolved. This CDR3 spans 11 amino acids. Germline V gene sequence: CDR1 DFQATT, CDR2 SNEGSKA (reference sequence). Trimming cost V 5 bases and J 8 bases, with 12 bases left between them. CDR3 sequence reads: CSASISGGYTF. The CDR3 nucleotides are TGCAGTGCTTCCATCAGTGGGGGCTACACCTTC.

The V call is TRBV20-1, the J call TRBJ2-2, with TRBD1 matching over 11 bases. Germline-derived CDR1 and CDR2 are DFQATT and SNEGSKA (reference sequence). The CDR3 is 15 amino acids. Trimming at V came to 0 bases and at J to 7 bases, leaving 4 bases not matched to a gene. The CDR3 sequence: CSAREGQGVIGELFF. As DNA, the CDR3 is TGCAGTGCTAGAGAGGGACAGGGGGTAATCGGGGAGCTGTTTTTT.

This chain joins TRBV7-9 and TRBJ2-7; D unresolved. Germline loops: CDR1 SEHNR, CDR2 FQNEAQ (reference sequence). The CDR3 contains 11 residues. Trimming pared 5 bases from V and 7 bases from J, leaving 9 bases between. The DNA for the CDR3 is TGTGCCAGCAGCAGAACTGGGGAGCAGTACTTC. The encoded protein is CASSRTGEQYF.

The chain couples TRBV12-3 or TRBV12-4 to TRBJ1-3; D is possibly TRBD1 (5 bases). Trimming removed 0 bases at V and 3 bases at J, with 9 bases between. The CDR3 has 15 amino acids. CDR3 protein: CASSLARGYGNTIYF. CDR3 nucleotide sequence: TGTGCCAGCAGTTTAGCGCGGGGCTATGGAAACACCATATATTTT.

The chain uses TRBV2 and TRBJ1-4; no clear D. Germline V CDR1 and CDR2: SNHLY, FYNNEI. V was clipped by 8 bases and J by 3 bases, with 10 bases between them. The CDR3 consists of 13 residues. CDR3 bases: TGTGCCAGCCAACAAGGACCTAATGAAAAACTGTTTTTT. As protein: CASQQGPNEKLFF.

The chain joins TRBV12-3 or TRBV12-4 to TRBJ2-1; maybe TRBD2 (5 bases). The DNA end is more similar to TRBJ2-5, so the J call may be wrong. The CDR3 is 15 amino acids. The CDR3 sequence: CASSPMIANQETQYF. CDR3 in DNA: TGTGCCAGCAGTCCGATGATAGCGAATCAAGAGACCCAGTACTTC.

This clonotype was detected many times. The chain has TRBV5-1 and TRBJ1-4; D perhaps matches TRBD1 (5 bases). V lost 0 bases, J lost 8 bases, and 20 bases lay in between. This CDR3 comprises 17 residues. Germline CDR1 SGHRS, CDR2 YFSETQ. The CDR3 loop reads CASSLGLSSGPQEKLFF. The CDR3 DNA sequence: TGCGCCAGCAGCTTGGGGCTCAGTTCAGGGCCCCAAGAAAAACTGTTTTTT. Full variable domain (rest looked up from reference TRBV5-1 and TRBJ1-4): KAGVTQTPRYLIKTRGQQVTLSCSPISGHRSVSWYQQTPGQGLQFLFEYFSETQRNKGNFPGRFSGRQFSNSRSEMNVSTLELGDSALYLCASSLGLSSGPQEKLFFGSGTQLSVL.

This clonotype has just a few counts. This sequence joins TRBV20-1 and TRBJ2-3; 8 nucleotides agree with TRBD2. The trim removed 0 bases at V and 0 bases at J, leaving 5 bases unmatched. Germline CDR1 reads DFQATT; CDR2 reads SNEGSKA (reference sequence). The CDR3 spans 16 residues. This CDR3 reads CSARDLLAGSTDTQYF. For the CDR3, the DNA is TGCAGTGCTAGAGACCTCTTAGCGGGAAGCACAGATACGCAGTATTTT.

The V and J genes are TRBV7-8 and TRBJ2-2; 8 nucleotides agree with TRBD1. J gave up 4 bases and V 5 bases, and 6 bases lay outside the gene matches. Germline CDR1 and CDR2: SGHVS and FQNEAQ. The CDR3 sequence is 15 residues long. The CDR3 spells CASSTDRVPTGELFF. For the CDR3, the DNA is TGTGCCAGCAGCACGGACAGGGTGCCCACCGGGGAGCTGTTTTTT.

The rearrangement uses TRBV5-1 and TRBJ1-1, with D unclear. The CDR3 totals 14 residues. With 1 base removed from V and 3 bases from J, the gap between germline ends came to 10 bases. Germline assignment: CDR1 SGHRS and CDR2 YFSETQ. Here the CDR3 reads CASSLMGADTEAFF. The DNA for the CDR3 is TGCGCCAGCAGCTTGATGGGAGCGGACACTGAAGCTTTCTTT. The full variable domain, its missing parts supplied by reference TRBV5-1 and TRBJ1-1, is KAGVTQTPRYLIKTRGQQVTLSCSPISGHRSVSWYQQTPGQGLQFLFEYFSETQRNKGNFPGRFSGRQFSNSRSEMNVSTLELGDSALYLCASSLMGADTEAFFGQGTRLTVV.

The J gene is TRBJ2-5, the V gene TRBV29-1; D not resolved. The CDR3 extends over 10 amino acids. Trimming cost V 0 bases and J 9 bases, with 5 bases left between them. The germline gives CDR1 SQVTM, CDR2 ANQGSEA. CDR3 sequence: CSVEESAQYF. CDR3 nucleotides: TGCAGCGTTGAAGAGTCGGCCCAGTACTTC. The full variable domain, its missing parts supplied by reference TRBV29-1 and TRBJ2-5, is SAVISQKPSRDICQRGTSLTIQCQVDSQVTMMFWYRQQPGQSLTLIATANQGSEATYESGFVIDKFPISRPNLTFSTLTVSNMSPEDSSIYLCSVEESAQYFGPGTRLLVL.

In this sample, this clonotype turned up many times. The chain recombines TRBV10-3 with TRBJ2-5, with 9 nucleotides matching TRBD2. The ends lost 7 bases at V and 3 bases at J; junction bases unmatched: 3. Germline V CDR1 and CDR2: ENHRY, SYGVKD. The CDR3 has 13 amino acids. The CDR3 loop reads CAIKGTSKETQYF. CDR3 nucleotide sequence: TGTGCCATCAAAGGGACTAGCAAAGAGACCCAGTACTTC.

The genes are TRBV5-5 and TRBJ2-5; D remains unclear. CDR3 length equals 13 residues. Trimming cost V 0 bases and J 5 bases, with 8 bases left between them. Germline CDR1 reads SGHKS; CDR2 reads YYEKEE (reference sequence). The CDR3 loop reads CASSLAYWETQYF. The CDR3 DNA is TGTGCCAGCAGCTTGGCGTACTGGGAGACCCAGTACTTC.

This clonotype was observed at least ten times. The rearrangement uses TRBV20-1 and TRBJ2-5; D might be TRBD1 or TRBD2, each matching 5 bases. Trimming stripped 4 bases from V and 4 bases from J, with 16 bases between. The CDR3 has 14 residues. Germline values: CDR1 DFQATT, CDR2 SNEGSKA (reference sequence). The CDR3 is CSATPRGRGETQYF. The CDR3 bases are TGCAGTGCTACCCCCCGGGGCCGGGGAGAGACCCAGTACTTC.

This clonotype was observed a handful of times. The CDR3 region has the DNA TGCGCCAGCAGCCGGACAGGGCTCACTGAAGCTTTCTTT. This translates into CASSRTGLTEAFF. The V and J genes are TRBV5-1 and TRBJ1-1, with 8 bases lining up with TRBD1. The CDR3 spans 13 residues. The germline V gene has CDR1 SGHRS and CDR2 YFSETQ. V lost 4 bases, J lost 4 bases, and 3 bases stayed unmatched.

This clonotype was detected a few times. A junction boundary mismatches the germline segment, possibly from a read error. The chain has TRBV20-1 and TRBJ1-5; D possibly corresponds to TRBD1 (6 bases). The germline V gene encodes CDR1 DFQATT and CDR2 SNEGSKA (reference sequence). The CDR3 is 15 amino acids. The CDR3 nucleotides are TGCAGTGCGAGAGGGGGGGCAGCCACCAATCAGCCCCAGCATTTT. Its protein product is CSARGGAATNQPQHF.